This T cell receptor (beta chain) is from a study of beta chain features in type 1 diabetes. Study-level points and caveats: Patients and controls would be equally affected if PCR favored shorter templates.

Every isolated RNA sample was fully reverse transcribed, so sequencing captured expressed TCRB transcripts. The protocol was immunoSEQ multiplex PCR, while the TCRdb copy is restricted to in-frame clones and leaves out a portion. The sample has about 290,000 clones; roughly 8% are singletons. The CDR3 covers 15 residues. Germline V gene sequence: CDR1 SGHTA, CDR2 FQGNSA. Trimming cost V 3 bases and J 4 bases, with 15 bases left between them. Each sorted population was over 95% pure. With respect to this clone: The antigen is not known.

This clonotype was obtained from a woman younger than 35 in good health. Sequencing was done on a sample of central memory CD4+ T cells from blood. The chain has TRBV7-2 and TRBJ1-1; D gene uncertain. CDR3 sequence reads: CASSLVDLIGTEAFF. As DNA, the CDR3 is TGTGCCAGCAGCTTGGTGGACTTAATCGGCACTGAAGCTTTCTTT.